Presented here are 5 T cell receptor beta chains from one specimen sequenced in a study of T cells in Graves' hyperthyroidism and ophthalmopathy. The CDR3 regions of TCR beta were amplified from RNA transcripts. The HTBI set primed first-round TCR CDR3 RT-PCR. TCRdb re-derived calls from the multiplex PCR reads in MiXCR, one entry per CDR3 protein. The sample consists of approximately 640,000 distinct CDR3 sequences, under 20% of them appearing once. Source material: blood. The receptors derive from a woman aged 25 to 39 with Graves' hyperthyroidism.

This clonotype was seen ten or more times. The chain links TRBV29-1 to TRBJ1-2; unclear D gene. The ends were cut back, 6 bases at V and 6 bases at J, with 11 bases in the middle. CDR1 and CDR2 (germline): SQVTM, ANQGSEA. The CDR3 runs to 11 residues. CDR3 coding DNA: TGCAGCGTCGCGCGGGCGCATGGCTACACCTTC. This translates into CSVARAHGYTF.

The CDR3: CASSYSRRESSNTGELFF. In nucleotides, the CDR3 is TGTGCCAGCAGTTACTCGAGGCGGGAGAGTTCGAACACCGGGGAGCTGTTTTTT. This chain uses TRBV6-2 or TRBV6-3 with TRBJ2-2; 7 bases fit TRBD2. The CDR3 contains 18 residues. CDR1 and CDR2 from the germline V gene are MNHEY and SVGEGT. The trim removed 0 bases at V and 0 bases at J, leaving 7 bases unmatched.

V gene TRBV28 combines with J gene TRBJ1-6, with TRBD1 matching over 7 bases. This CDR3 has 14 amino acids. Unmatched junction bases numbered 3, after V lost 3 bases and J lost 7 bases. Germline V gene sequence: CDR1 MDHEN, CDR2 SYDVKM. CDR3 sequence (DNA): TGTGCCAGCAGTTTTCGACAGGGAAATTCACCCCTCCACTTT. It specifies CASSFRQGNSPLHF.

The CDR3 nucleotides read TGTGCCAGCAGCCTCCGGGACAGGGGGCCTTTAACCTATGGCTACACCTTC. Encoded protein: CASSLRDRGPLTYGYTF. The chain uses TRBV5-5 and TRBJ1-2, with 12 bases that match TRBD1. V gave up 4 bases and J gave up 4 bases; unmatched junction bases: 11. CDR3 size: 17 residues. The germline gives CDR1 SGHKS, CDR2 YYEKEE (reference sequence).

This clonotype was seen ten or more times. The chain links TRBV5-1 to TRBJ2-3; TRBD2 matches 9 bases. With V trimmed by 2 bases and J by 4 bases, 5 bases remained unmatched. This CDR3 is built from 15 residues. Germline V lookup: CDR1 SGHRS, CDR2 YFSETQ. The DNA of the CDR3 is TGCGCCAGCAGCTTCTCTAGCGGGAAGTCAGATACGCAGTATTTT. Protein: CASSFSSGKSDTQYF.